These T cell receptor beta chains were read from a single sample in a study of cytomegalovirus exposure and HLA in healthy donors. This table comes from immunoSEQ multiplex PCR, and its TCRdb copy is limited to in-frame clones, with some not included. The table includes more than 90,000 clones, around 76% detected once. Sample: PBMCs. These TCRs come from a man aged 50 or older in good health and CMV-seropositive. Each CDR3 is given with its conserved first and last residue. A D gene is named only where the DNA matches it firmly. Clone size is shown for a subset of rows, as once, few, many or a class of expanded clone.

cdr3_length	v_call	j_call	clone_size	d_call	cdr3_nt	cdr3_aa
16	TRBV4-3	TRBJ2-7	.	TRBD1	TGCGCCAGCAGCCAAGGGAGGGGGACAGGATCCTACGAGCAGTACTTC	CASSQGRGTGSYEQYF
16	TRBV29-1	TRBJ2-3	.	.	TGCAGCGTCCTAGGGGGACCCCGGTTGGATACAGATACGCAGTATTTT	CSVLGGPRLDTDTQYF
14	TRBV5-6	TRBJ2-7	.	.	TGTGCCAGCAACTCTTGGGTGGTGAGGAGCGAGCAGTACTTC	CASNSWVVRSEQYF
16	TRBV7-9	TRBJ1-5	.	.	TGTGCCAGCAGCTTAGATTTCAGGGCAGGCAATCAGCCCCAGCATTTT	CASSLDFRAGNQPQHF
14	TRBV9	TRBJ2-7	.	.	TGTGCCAGCAGCCCTAGAGGGGCAGGGGACGAGCAGTACTTC	CASSPRGAGDEQYF
14	TRBV9	TRBJ2-7	.	TRBD1	TGTGCCAGCAGCGGGGGACAGGGAACCTACGAGCAGTACTTC	CASSGGQGTYEQYF
19	TRBV5-1	TRBJ2-2	.	.	TGCGCCAGCGGCGACGGGGGGCTCCGAACCCTTCGGAACACCGGGGAGCTGTTTTTT	CASGDGGLRTLRNTGELFF
17	TRBV4-1	TRBJ2-3	.	.	TGCGCCAGCAGCCAAGAGTCCGCGGCCGCAAACACAGATACGCAGTATTTT	CASSQESAAANTDTQYF
15	TRBV7-9	TRBJ2-1	.	TRBD1	TGTGCCAGCAGCTTAGCCGGACAGGGGAACAATGAGCAGTTCTTC	CASSLAGQGNNEQFF
15	TRBV4-2	TRBJ1-1	few	.	TGTGCCAGCAGCCCGATGCGGGTCGGGGACACTGAAGCTTTCTTT	CASSPMRVGDTEAFF
13	TRBV6-5	TRBJ2-3	.	.	TGTGCCAGCAGGCCACCGTTGGGGGCTACGCAGTATTTT	CASRPPLGATQYF
15	TRBV14	TRBJ2-7	.	.	TGTGCCAGCAGCCAATTGGGAGATATCTCCTACGAGCAGTACTTC	CASSQLGDISYEQYF
16	TRBV6-5	TRBJ1-3	once	.	TGTGCCAGCAGTTACAGCGTCGAAGGGACTGCAAACACCATATATTTT	CASSYSVEGTANTIYF